This TCR beta chain was captured in a study of monozygotic twins with inflammatory bowel disease. Findings and caveats of the study: Discrimination among different T cell subtypes was not achievable. TCRbeta inverse Simpson diversity was decreased in IBD patients versus healthy co-twins. Findings did not support one strong IBD-associated signal or clonotype.

Per germline, CDR1 KGHSH and CDR2 LQKENI. The CDR3 is 14 residues long. Every TCR library drew on 3500 ng of total RNA. TCRdb reanalyzed the 5' RACE reads and collapses them to one entry per CDR3 protein, without DNA. The sample data list under 350,000 distinct CDR3 sequences. With regard to this clonotype: The target antigen is unknown.

This TCR came from a human donor with ulcerative colitis or Crohn's disease, or a healthy co-twin of an affected twin (not recorded which). Material for sequencing was blood. This chain links TRBV18 with TRBJ2-3; TCRdb designates TRBD1, a call that cannot be tested without DNA. The CDR3 sequence: CASSLPGSTDTQYF. Full variable domain (outside the CDR3, taken from reference TRBV18 and TRBJ2-3): NAGVMQNPRHLVRRRGQEARLRCSPMKGHSHVYWYRQLPEEGLKFMVYLQKENIIDESGMPKERFSAEFPKEGPSILRIQQVVRGDSAAYFCASSLPGSTDTQYFGPGTRLTVL.